These 16 T cell receptor beta chains came from one sample sequenced in a study of response to subunit inactivated influenza vaccine. TCRdb re-called the RT-PCR reads through MiXCR, storing one row per CDR3 protein. The sample consists of about 500,000 distinct CDR3 sequences, approximately 15% of them appearing once. The source was CD4+ T cells sorted from PBMCs, collected about 24 months after vaccination. The receptor source for this set is a man between 45 and 75 years old who received an inactivated influenza vaccine.

The CDR3 DNA follows: TGTGCCAGCAGCCGAAAGACAGGGAAGTCTAGTATAGCCAAAAACATTCAGTACTTC. This translates into CASSRKTGKSSIAKNIQYF. The J gene is TRBJ2-4, the V gene TRBV7-4; TRBD1 aligns across 7 bases. Looked up from germline, CDR1 is SGHVT and CDR2 is SQSDAQ. CDR3 size: 19 residues. V shed 5 bases and J 0 bases; nucleotides not matched to a gene: 16.

This clonotype was picked up a small number of times. V and J are TRBV7-8 and TRBJ2-1; D uncertain. Germline CDR1 is SGHVS and CDR2 is FQNEAQ. This CDR3 contains 16 residues. The V gene lost 1 base and the J gene lost 6 bases, with 16 bases spanning the gap. The CDR3 sequence is CASSLGRKMTGNEQFF. In nucleotides, the CDR3 is TGTGCCAGCAGCTTAGGGCGGAAGATGACGGGCAATGAGCAGTTCTTC.

V and J are TRBV7-9 and TRBJ2-7, with D tentatively TRBD2 (6 bases). Germline V gene lookup returns CDR1 SEHNR and CDR2 FQNEAQ (reference sequence). CDR3 length: 13 amino acids. Trimming removed 5 bases at V and 3 bases at J, with 11 bases between. CDR3 in amino acids: CASSNRGIYEQYF. The CDR3 nucleotides read TGTGCCAGCAGCAACCGGGGGATCTACGAGCAGTACTTC.

This clonotype was observed a handful of times. V gene TRBV7-2 combines with J gene TRBJ1-4; 7 nucleotides align to TRBD1. Trimming cost V 0 bases and J 6 bases; bases outside gene matches: 4. Germline V gene data show CDR1 as SGHTA and CDR2 as FQGNSA. The CDR3 has 15 residues. CDR3 coding DNA: TGTGCCAGCAGCTTAGCGGGCAGGGGGGATGAAAAACTGTTTTTT. As protein: CASSLAGRGDEKLFF.

A few counts support this clonotype. The rearrangement links TRBV4-1 to TRBJ1-6, with D maybe TRBD1 (5 bases). CDR1 and CDR2 (germline): MGHRA, YSYEKL. This CDR3 region has 15 residues. Deletions cut 4 bases from V and 0 bases from J, with 7 bases between. The DNA of the CDR3 is TGCGCCAGCAGCCGGGGGAGCTCCTATAATTCACCCCTCCACTTT. It is translated as CASSRGSSYNSPLHF.

The rearrangement uses TRBV5-4 and TRBJ2-3, with 12 bases that match TRBD2. There are 16 residues in the CDR3. Trimming cost V 4 bases and J 2 bases; bases outside gene matches: 5. In germline, CDR1 is SGHNT, CDR2 YYREEE (reference sequence). The CDR3 nucleotides read TGTGCCAGCAGCGATCGACTAGCGGGAGTCACAGATACGCAGTATTTT. Amino acid sequence: CASSDRLAGVTDTQYF.

The chain uses TRBV29-1 and TRBJ2-4, with 7 bases lining up with TRBD1. This CDR3 has 13 amino acids. V dropped 4 bases and J dropped 6; count of bases not matched to a gene: 6. Germline V gene lookup returns CDR1 SQVTM and CDR2 ANQGSEA. The CDR3 loop is CSVARDRANIQYF. The DNA of the CDR3 is TGCAGCGTTGCCCGGGACAGAGCAAACATTCAGTACTTC.

This sequence joins TRBV7-6 and TRBJ2-7; possibly TRBD1 for D (5 bases). The V gene lost 1 base and the J gene lost 5 bases, with 12 bases spanning the gap. This CDR3 contains 14 residues. Germline-derived CDR1 and CDR2 are SGHVS and FNYEAQ. The chain's CDR3 is CASSLGSPGHEQYF. The CDR3 DNA is TGTGCCAGCAGCTTAGGAAGTCCAGGGCACGAGCAGTACTTC.

This clonotype was picked up a small number of times. This sequence joins TRBV5-6 and TRBJ1-3; no clear D gene. Between the trimmed V and J ends, which lost 4 bases and 0 bases, there was a span of 11 bases. Germline CDR1 is SGHDT and CDR2 is YYEEEE. The CDR3 has 15 amino acids. The CDR3 DNA is TGTGCCAGCAGCCGCGACCCAAGCTCTGGAAACACCATATATTTT. Amino acid sequence: CASSRDPSSGNTIYF.

V and J are TRBV7-2 and TRBJ2-7; no definite D call. Germline CDR1 SGHTA, CDR2 FQGNSA. The CDR3 loop spans 14 amino acids. The V gene lost 2 bases and the J gene lost 2 bases, with 10 bases spanning the gap. The CDR3 DNA follows: TGTGCCAGCAGCTTATCAGGCTGGCCCTACGAGCAGTACTTC. Encoded protein: CASSLSGWPYEQYF.

This clonotype was observed a few times. This chain connects TRBV20-1 to TRBJ2-5; TRBD1 or TRBD2 may be the D gene (6 bases each). Trimming took 0 bases from V and 0 from J, leaving 11 bases between them. The V gene's germline CDR1 is DFQATT and CDR2 SNEGSKA (reference sequence). The CDR3 extends over 15 amino acids. Written as DNA, the CDR3 is TGCAGTGCTAGAGATCTCCGGGGGCACCAAGAGACCCAGTACTTC. Encoded protein: CSARDLRGHQETQYF.

In its sample, this clonotype was seen many times. The J gene is TRBJ2-7, the V gene TRBV25-1, with 8 bases matching TRBD1. The germline V gene has CDR1 MGHDK and CDR2 SYGVNS. Trimming at V came to 3 bases and at J to 3 bases, leaving 7 bases not matched to a gene. The CDR3 spans 15 residues. CDR3 DNA sequence: TGTGCCAGCAGTGATCCCGGGACAGGCCACTACGAGCAGTACTTC. Encoded protein: CASSDPGTGHYEQYF.

This clonotype was observed a handful of times. The V and J genes are TRBV20-1 and TRBJ2-2; D is perhaps TRBD1 (6 bases). The CDR3 is made up of 14 amino acids. The V gene's germline CDR1 is DFQATT and CDR2 SNEGSKA (reference sequence). V was clipped by 3 bases and J by 6 bases, with 14 bases between them. This CDR3 is CSASRAKGAGELFF. DNA for the CDR3: TGCAGTGCTAGTAGGGCGAAGGGGGCCGGGGAGCTGTTTTTT.

This clonotype was detected a few times. The rearrangement uses TRBV20-1 and TRBJ2-2, with unresolved D. The length of the CDR3 is 15 residues. Per germline, CDR1 DFQATT and CDR2 SNEGSKA (reference sequence). V shed 1 base and J shed 1 base, with 10 bases lying between them. The CDR3: CSARVDGRNTGELFF. The CDR3 DNA sequence: TGCAGTGCTAGAGTGGATGGTCGGAACACCGGGGAGCTGTTTTTT.

This clonotype occurred a few times. This sequence joins TRBV29-1 and TRBJ2-3; 7 bases match TRBD1. V shed 0 bases, J shed 1 base, and the junction held 7 bases outside the gene matches. Germline lookup yields CDR1 SQVTM and CDR2 ANQGSEA. This CDR3 has 16 residues. The CDR3 bases are TGCAGCGTTGAAGAACTGACAGGGTTGGGCACAGATACGCAGTATTTT. Protein product: CSVEELTGLGTDTQYF.

In this sample, this clonotype turned up many times. CDR3 sequence: CASSLEGQPSDIQYF. The CDR3 DNA sequence: TGCGCCAGCAGCTTGGAGGGACAGCCTTCAGACATTCAGTACTTC. This chain joins TRBV5-1 and TRBJ2-4, with TRBD1 identical over 7 bases. CDR3 length equals 15 residues. The V segment lost 0 bases and the J segment 8 bases; nucleotides outside the gene matches: 8. The germline gives CDR1 SGHRS, CDR2 YFSETQ.